A selection of T cell receptor beta chains follows, all from one sample in a study of cytomegalovirus exposure and HLA in healthy donors. Sequenced by immunoSEQ multiplex PCR; TCRdb stores in-frame clones only, minus some. The data include 75,000 to 80,000 clones; the top ten clones carry approximately 4.2%. Sequenced sample: PBMCs. These receptors all stem from a man aged 18-30 years in good health and CMV-seropositive. Each CDR3 is given with its conserved first and last residue. The order of the fields is D gene, J gene, V gene, CDR3 DNA, CDR3 protein. The D gene is left open where the match is weak.

NA | TRBJ2-2 | TRBV7-6 | TGTGCCAGCAGCCATGGGGCATTTCAGAACACCGGGGAGCTGTTTTTT | CASSHGAFQNTGELFF
NA | TRBJ2-1 | TRBV2 | TGTGCCAGCAGTGTCGGGGGGCAATACAATGAGCAGTTCTTC | CASSVGGQYNEQFF
NA | TRBJ1-5 | TRBV15 | TGTGCCACCAGCAGAGTCCGGGGGGAACTTAGGAATCAGCCCCAGCATTTT | CATSRVRGELRNQPQHF
TRBD1 | TRBJ2-7 | TRBV6-1 | TGTGCCAGCAGTGAATTTAATCGGCAGGGGGCCTACGAGCAGTACTTC | CASSEFNRQGAYEQYF
TRBD2 | TRBJ2-1 | TRBV7-9 | TGTGCCAGCAGCTTATTACGCGGGGGGGGTAGAAATGAGCAGTTCTTC | CASSLLRGGGRNEQFF
TRBD1 | TRBJ1-5 | TRBV19 | TGTGCCAGTAGTCAAGCAGGGGGTCTCCCTCAACCCCAGCATTTT | CASSQAGGLPQPQHF
TRBD2 | TRBJ2-4 | TRBV7-8 | TGTGCCAGCAGCTTAAAAGCGGGAGGGCCGGGCATTCAGTACTTC | CASSLKAGGPGIQYF
TRBD1 | TRBJ1-1 | TRBV4-2 | TGTGCCAGCAGCCGCACGGACAGGGCGAACACTGAAGCTTTCTTT | CASSRTDRANTEAFF
TRBD2 | TRBJ2-1 | TRBV11-2 | TGTGCCAGCAGCTTCCTGACTAGCGGGAGCTTTAGTGAGCAGTTCTTC | CASSFLTSGSFSEQFF
NA | TRBJ2-7 | TRBV7-3 | TGTGCCAGCAGCTTAACGTCAGGGGACTACTACGAGCAGTACTTC | CASSLTSGDYYEQYF
TRBD1 | TRBJ1-2 | TRBV11-2 | TGTGCCAGCAGCTCGGACAGGGGTAACTATGGCTACACCTTC | CASSSDRGNYGYTF
NA | TRBJ2-7 | TRBV29-1 | TGCAGCGTTGCGACTGGCCAGGGGGGCGACGAGCAGTACTTC | CSVATGQGGDEQYF
TRBD2 | TRBJ2-1 | TRBV27 | TGTGCCAGCAGTCCCTTGAGCGGGAGGTACAATGAGCAGTTCTTC | CASSPLSGRYNEQFF
NA | TRBJ2-7 | TRBV11-2 | TGTGCCAGCGCGGGACAGAAAACGCGAGGGGAGCAGTACTTC | CASAGQKTRGEQYF
NA | TRBJ1-5 | TRBV30 | TGTGCCTGGAGTGTAGGCAGGGGAAGTTTCCAGCCCCAGCATTTT | CAWSVGRGSFQPQHF
TRBD1 | TRBJ1-2 | TRBV5-1 | TGCGCCAGCAGCTCGACAGGGGACTATGGCTACACCTTC | CASSSTGDYGYTF
TRBD2 | TRBJ2-1 | TRBV18 | TGTGCCAGCTCACCCTTACTAGCGGGATCCCATGGTGAGCAGTTCTTC | CASSPLLAGSHGEQFF
NA | TRBJ2-1 | TRBV9 | TGTGCCAGCAGCGGAGGACTGGGAGGCTCCGACAATGAGCAGTTCTTC | CASSGGLGGSDNEQFF
TRBD2 | TRBJ2-1 | TRBV15 | TGTGCCACCAGCAGGGACGGGACTAGCGAGTTCTTC | CATSRDGTSEFF
TRBD1 | TRBJ1-4 | TRBV30 | TGTGCCTGGAACCCGGGACAGGGGAATGAAAAACTGTTTTTT | CAWNPGQGNEKLFF
NA | TRBJ2-7 | TRBV30 | TGTGCCTGGTCCCCTGCCGAGGGAACCGGATACTACGAGCAGTACTTC | CAWSPAEGTGYYEQYF
NA | TRBJ2-2 | TRBV7-3 | TGTGCCAGCAGCTTAACCAGTCCCGGGGAGCTGTTTTTT | CASSLTSPGELFF
NA | TRBJ1-3 | TRBV5-1 | TGCGCCAGCAGCTTGGGTGGAGCTATCTCTGGAAACACCATATATTTT | CASSLGGAISGNTIYF
NA | TRBJ2-3 | TRBV4-1 | TGCGCCAGCAGCCGCTCGACGGGTTCCACAGATACGCAGTATTTT | CASSRSTGSTDTQYF
TRBD2 | TRBJ2-1 | TRBV28 | TGTGCCAGCACCTTGTCTAGCGGGGGGTACAATGAGCAGTTCTTC | CASTLSSGGYNEQFF
TRBD1 | TRBJ2-3 | TRBV5-1 | TGCGCCAGCAGCCCGAGAGGGACAGGGTATGGTAGGACAGATACGCAGTATTTT | CASSPRGTGYGRTDTQYF
NA | TRBJ2-7 | TRBV5-4 | TGTGCCAGCAGCTTGGATCTAGACGAGGTCGAGCAGTACTTC | CASSLDLDEVEQYF
TRBD2 | TRBJ2-7 | TRBV7-2 | TGTGCCAGCAGCTTAGCCCCAGCGGGAAAAATTAGCTACGAGCAGTACTTC | CASSLAPAGKISYEQYF
TRBD1 | TRBJ2-5 | TRBV28 | TGTGCCAGCAGTTTTCGGACAGGGGGCGCGGAGACCCAGTACTTC | CASSFRTGGAETQYF
NA | TRBJ2-7 | TRBV28 | TGTGCCAGCAGTTTACGGACAGAATCCCCTACCTACGAGCAGTACTTC | CASSLRTESPTYEQYF
TRBD2 | TRBJ2-2 | TRBV28 | TGTGCCAGCAGTCCCCTTGGGGGGGAGGGAATCGGGGAGCTGTTTTTT | CASSPLGGEGIGELFF